These 7 T cell receptor beta chains came from one sample sequenced in a study of blood T cell repertoires in COVID-19 (dated by TCRdb to the early 2020s). Receptor libraries were prepared by the immunoSEQ multiplex PCR assay. TCRdb obtained this table from immuneACCESS and retained in-frame rearrangements with V and J assigned. These tables miss some clones; where compared with another copy, unresolved V genes account for less than half of the shortfall, and the remainder is unexplained. The sample records 150,000 to 200,000 clones, 75% to 85% of which are singletons. The ten largest account for approximately 12% of the sample. The sample consisted of peripheral blood. The receptors were sampled from an elderly woman with COVID-19, enrolled during active disease.

This clone has only a few counts. The chain joins TRBV29-1 to TRBJ1-1; D gene unclear. The CDR3 has 11 residues. The germline V and J ends were trimmed by 6 bases and 4 bases, with 9 bases remaining between them. Germline V gene data show CDR1 as SQVTM and CDR2 as ANQGSEA. The DNA of the CDR3 is TGCAGCGTCTCCGTTTTCACTGAAGCTTTCTTT. Residues: CSVSVFTEAFF.

CDR3 in amino acids: CASSLNLSLCWTSGKETQYF. The CDR3 DNA sequence: TGTGCCAGCAGCCTTAATCTATCCCTTTGTTGGACTAGCGGGAAAGAGACCCAGTACTTC. The chain carries TRBV11-3 and TRBJ2-5, with 12 bases lining up with TRBD2. V lost 5 bases to trimming and J lost 3 bases; unmatched junction nucleotides: 19. CDR3 size: 20 residues. Looked up from germline, CDR1 is SGHNT and CDR2 is YENEEA.

The rearrangement joins TRBV15 to TRBJ1-2; D gene ambiguous. V was pared by 0 bases and J by 8 bases, with 16 bases between. This CDR3 contains 15 residues. Germline V gene data show CDR1 as LNHNV and CDR2 as YYDKDF (reference sequence). The CDR3 loop is CATSRDAGDLWGYTF. The CDR3 nucleotides read TGTGCCACCAGCAGAGATGCGGGCGATCTCTGGGGCTACACCTTC.

The rearrangement uses TRBV3-1 (or the pseudogene TRBV3-2) and TRBJ2-2, with D possibly TRBD2 on 5 matching bases. Trimming left V 4 bases short and J 6 bases short, with 12 bases between. The CDR3 is 14 residues long. CDR1 and CDR2 from the germline V gene are LGHDT and YNNKEL (reference sequence). In nucleotides, the CDR3 is TGTGCCAGCAGCCTCGCGGCGGGCGCCGGGGAGCTGTTTTTT. Residues: CASSLAAGAGELFF.

The genes are TRBV7-2 and TRBJ1-4; 7 nucleotides match TRBD1. The CDR3 totals 15 residues. Germline V gene lookup returns CDR1 SGHTA and CDR2 FQGNSA. The ends lost 5 bases at V and 6 bases at J; junction bases unmatched: 9. CDR3: CASSVKRGRYEKLFF. In DNA, the CDR3 is TGTGCCAGCAGCGTCAAAAGGGGGCGGTATGAAAAACTGTTTTTT.

This clone was detected a few times. The rearrangement joins TRBV10-3 to TRBJ1-3; D unresolved. With 3 bases removed from V and 1 base from J, the gap between germline ends came to 7 bases. Germline V gives CDR1 ENHRY, CDR2 SYGVKD. There are 14 residues in the CDR3. CDR3 amino acids: CAISDITSGNTIYF. The CDR3 DNA is TGTGCCATCAGTGATATAACATCTGGAAACACCATATATTTT.

This clone was counted once. The V call is TRBV6-5, the J call TRBJ1-1; possible D gene TRBD1, 5 bases. V lost 2 bases and J lost 8, with 15 bases in between. Germline V CDR1 and CDR2: MNHEY, SVGAGI. The CDR3 extends over 14 amino acids. CDR3 DNA: TGTGCCAGCAGTTACCACGGGGCGGCGGGGGAAGCTTTCTTT. Translation: CASSYHGAAGEAFF.